Presented here are 18 T cell receptor beta chains from one specimen sequenced in a study of read filtering for tumor transcriptome and immune sequencing. From approximately 430 ng of RNA, a library with molecular barcoded alpha/delta and beta/gamma adaptors was made. TCRdb redid the calling of the reads with MiXCR, one entry per CDR3 protein. The data show under 40,000 distinct CDR3 sequences, with 14% seen just once and around 19% held by the top ten. What was sequenced was a population of CD138-negative cells sorted from bone marrow. The receptors here all came from a donor at least 40 years old with multiple myeloma.

This clonotype was seen many times. V is TRBV11-2 and J is TRBJ2-7, with 12 bases that match TRBD2. Germline V lookup: CDR1 SGHAT, CDR2 FQNNGV. The CDR3 extends over 17 amino acids. V shed 1 base, J shed 4 bases, and the junction held 8 bases outside the gene matches. The CDR3 DNA is TGTGCCAGCAGCTTAGTCTCTCGACTAGCGGGGGTTTACGAGCAGTACTTC. Its protein product is CASSLVSRLAGVYEQYF.

This clonotype was recorded at least ten times. The chain carries TRBV6-4 and TRBJ2-6, with D possibly being TRBD1 (5 bases). Germline V gene sequence: CDR1 MRHNA, CDR2 SNTAGT. The CDR3 has 15 amino acids. Trimming pared 7 bases from V and 0 bases from J, leaving 10 bases between. This CDR3 is CASTRGGSGANVLTF. The DNA of the CDR3 is TGTGCCAGCACTAGGGGTGGCTCTGGGGCCAACGTCCTGACTTTC.

This clonotype was seen ten or more times. The chain employs TRBV7-9 and TRBJ1-1, with TRBD1 matching over 8 bases. V lost 5 bases to trimming and J lost 1 base; unmatched junction nucleotides: 6. The CDR3 has 15 residues. Germline CDR1 is SEHNR and CDR2 is FQNEAQ (reference sequence). Here the CDR3 DNA reads TGTGCCAGCAGCCAAACCGGACAGGGGAACACTGAAGCTTTCTTT. Its protein is CASSQTGQGNTEAFF.

This clonotype was detected ten times or more. The chain employs TRBV7-8 and TRBJ1-1; TRBD1 is a possible D gene (5 bases). Deletions cut 5 bases from V and 0 bases from J, with 19 bases between. The CDR3 has 17 amino acids. Germline CDR1 SGHVS, CDR2 FQNEAQ. The CDR3 loop reads CASSRGSYHRMNTEAFF. CDR3 nucleotides: TGTGCCAGCAGCCGAGGGAGCTACCACAGGATGAACACTGAAGCTTTCTTT.

With respect to this clonotype: One end of the junction fails to match germline, which may point to a read error. The V call is TRBV6-1, the J call TRBJ1-5; tentative D call: TRBD1 (6 bases). The germline V gene encodes CDR1 MNHNS and CDR2 SASEGT. The CDR3 extends over 14 amino acids. The CDR3 loop is CASSPSDRSQPQHF. For the CDR3, the DNA is TGTGCTAGCAGCCCCAGCGACAGGTCACAGCCCCAGCATTTT.

This clonotype was counted many times. The rearrangement joins TRBV5-1 to TRBJ2-7; D possibly corresponds to TRBD1 (8 bases). Trimming removed 4 bases at V and 1 base at J, with 15 bases between. This CDR3 contains 15 residues. CDR1 SGHRS and CDR2 YFSETQ come from the germline V gene. DNA of the CDR3: TGCGCCAGCAGCATAACAGGGGGAGGGTCCTACGAGCAGTACTTC. Translated, it gives CASSITGGGSYEQYF.

Sample share makes this clonotype medium-sized. This rearrangement joins TRBV7-9 to TRBJ2-1; perhaps TRBD1 as D (6 bases). There are 15 residues in the CDR3. Deletions cut 5 bases from V and 4 bases from J, with 15 bases between. Germline lookup yields CDR1 SEHNR and CDR2 FQNEAQ (reference sequence). CDR3 DNA sequence: TGTGCCAGCAGCCTCCCCAGGGGAGAATACAATGAGCAGTTCTTC. It yields the protein CASSLPRGEYNEQFF.

The J gene is TRBJ2-7, the V gene TRBV6-2 or TRBV6-3; D is unresolved. Germline CDR1 reads MNHEY; CDR2 reads SVGEGT. Trimming stripped 7 bases from V and 0 bases from J, with 10 bases between. This CDR3 is built from 13 residues. In nucleotides, the CDR3 is TGTGCCAGCACCGACGATCCCTCCTACGAGCAGTACTTC. It codes for CASTDDPSYEQYF.

The rearrangement links TRBV7-9 to TRBJ2-1; D gene unclear. The CDR3 loop spans 15 amino acids. The V gene's germline CDR1 is SEHNR and CDR2 FQNEAQ (reference sequence). The ends were cut back, 1 base at V and 5 bases at J, with 12 bases in the middle. The CDR3: CASSLGRRENNEQFF. The CDR3 region has the DNA TGTGCCAGCAGCTTAGGACGCCGCGAGAACAATGAGCAGTTCTTC.

This clonotype showed up many times. This chain connects TRBV12-3 or TRBV12-4 to TRBJ1-2, with D perhaps matching TRBD1 (6 bases). V was cut by 6 bases and J by 7 bases, with 24 bases left in between. CDR3 length: 16 residues. CDR3 nucleotide sequence: TGTGCCAGCAGCCCCGAGGGACATCAAGTCGACATTGGCTACACCTTC. Translating gives CASSPEGHQVDIGYTF.

This clonotype was observed many times. This chain uses TRBV28 with TRBJ1-4, with 11 bases that match TRBD1. The CDR3 sequence is 15 residues long. Per germline, CDR1 MDHEN and CDR2 SYDVKM. V was clipped by 5 bases and J by 10 bases; unmatched bases: 9. The CDR3: CASSPPGQGVGKLFF. CDR3 DNA sequence: TGTGCCAGCAGTCCCCCGGGACAGGGGGTGGGAAAACTGTTTTTT.

This clonotype was seen at least ten times. The chain links TRBV20-1 to TRBJ2-5; D possibly matches TRBD1 or TRBD2 (5 bases each). This CDR3 has 14 amino acids. Germline V CDR1 and CDR2: DFQATT, SNEGSKA (reference sequence). The germline V and J ends were trimmed by 0 bases and 4 bases, with 12 bases remaining between them. The CDR3 sequence is CSAREGTYRETQYF. The DNA for the CDR3 is TGCAGTGCTAGAGAGGGGACGTACAGAGAGACCCAGTACTTC.

J is TRBJ2-1 and V is TRBV12-3 or TRBV12-4, with a weak D call TRBD2 (5 bases). The CDR3 totals 14 residues. Deletions cut 5 bases from V and 4 bases from J, with 12 bases between. The CDR3, as DNA: TGTGCCAGCAGTAGAGGGATGGTTTACAATGAGCAGTTCTTC. This gives the protein CASSRGMVYNEQFF.

This clonotype appeared a few times. This may arise from a read error, as a much more abundant clone is one base away. This rearrangement joins TRBV5-1 to TRBJ2-2, with D possibly TRBD1 on 5 matching bases. This CDR3 is 14 amino acids long. The germline V gene encodes CDR1 SGHRS and CDR2 YFSETQ. V lost 2 bases and J 3 bases, leaving 8 bases between the germline ends. CDR3 sequence: CASSLLRDTGELFF. CDR3 DNA: TGCGCCAGCAGCTTACTCAGGGACACCGGGGAGCTGTTTTTT.

This clonotype was counted ten times or more. This rearrangement joins TRBV7-9 to TRBJ2-7, with a weak D call TRBD1 (6 bases). CDR1 is SEHNR and CDR2 is FQNEAQ in the germline V gene (reference sequence). V lost 5 bases and J 2 bases, leaving 13 bases between the germline ends. This CDR3 has 14 residues. The CDR3 DNA reads TGTGCCAGCAGCCCATTGGACAGACCCTACGAGCAGTACTTC. It is translated as CASSPLDRPYEQYF. The full variable domain, completed using reference TRBV7-9 and TRBJ2-7, is DTGVSQNPRHKITKRGQNVTFRCDPISEHNRLYWYRQTLGQGPEFLTYFQNEAQLEKSRLLSDRFSAERPKGSFSTLEIQRTEQGDSAMYLCASSPLDRPYEQYFGPGTRLTVT.

As regards this clonotype: This sequence may be a read error, since a much larger clone differs from it by one base. The chain combines TRBV2 with TRBJ1-5; no firm D call. The CDR3 is 13 amino acids. Germline assignment: CDR1 SNHLY and CDR2 FYNNEI. The CDR3 protein is CATNGNSNQPLHF. In DNA, the CDR3 is TGTGCCACTAATGGAAATAGCAATCAGCCCCTGCATTTT.

To note about this clonotype: Sequence at one end of the junction differs from germline and may be a read error. This chain uses TRBV5-1 with TRBJ2-2, with 7 bases identical to TRBD1. Germline loops: CDR1 SGHRS, CDR2 YFSETQ. The CDR3 is 15 amino acids. CDR3 region: CSSSQRGQNTGELFF. DNA for the CDR3: TGCTCCAGCAGCCAGAGGGGGCAGAACACCGGGGAGCTGTTTTTT.

In this sample, this clonotype turned up many times. The chain uses TRBV29-1 and TRBJ1-5; 9 nucleotides align to TRBD1. Germline V gene lookup returns CDR1 SQVTM and CDR2 ANQGSEA. The CDR3 is 14 amino acids. Trimming took 4 bases from V and 4 from J; bases not matched to a gene: 5. The CDR3 spells CSVVEGTGNQPQHF. CDR3 bases: TGCAGCGTTGTCGAGGGGACAGGGAATCAGCCCCAGCATTTT.